This TCR beta chain originates from a study of CD8 T cells in Susac syndrome. V was clipped by 3 bases and J by 0 bases; unmatched bases: 4. CDR1 is LGHDT and CDR2 is YNNKEL in the germline V gene (reference sequence). The CDR3 runs to 17 residues. The RNA, roughly 0.45 to 1 ug, was put through reverse transcription using random hexamers. Using its own MiXCR run on the immunoSEQ multiplex PCR reads, TCRdb lists one record per CDR3 protein. The table records 250,000 to 300,000 distinct CDR3 sequences, 89% of them present only once. Sequencing of TCR beta was carried out in blood CD8+ and CD4+ T cells. What was sequenced was CD8+ T cells from PBMCs. The TCR originated in a human donor with multiple sclerosis. This chain links TRBV3-1 with TRBJ2-1; TRBD2 agrees at 11 bases. The CDR3 sequence: CASSQLAGGFSYNEQFF. CDR3 DNA sequence: TGTGCCAGCAGCCAGCTAGCGGGGGGCTTCTCCTACAATGAGCAGTTCTTC.